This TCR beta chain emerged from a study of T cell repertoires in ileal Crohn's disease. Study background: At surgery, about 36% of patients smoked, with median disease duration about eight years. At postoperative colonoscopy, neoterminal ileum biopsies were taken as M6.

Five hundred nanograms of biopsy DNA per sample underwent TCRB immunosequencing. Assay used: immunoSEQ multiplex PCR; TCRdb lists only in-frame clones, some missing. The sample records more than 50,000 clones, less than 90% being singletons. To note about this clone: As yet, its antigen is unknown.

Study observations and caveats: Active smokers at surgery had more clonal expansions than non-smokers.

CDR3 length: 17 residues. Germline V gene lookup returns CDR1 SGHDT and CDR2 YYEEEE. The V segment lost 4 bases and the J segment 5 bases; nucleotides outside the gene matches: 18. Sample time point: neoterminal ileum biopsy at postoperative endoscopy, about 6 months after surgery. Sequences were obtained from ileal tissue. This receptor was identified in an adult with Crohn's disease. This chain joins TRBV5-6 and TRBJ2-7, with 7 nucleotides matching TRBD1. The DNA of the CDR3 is TGTGCCAGCAGCAACCTGCCCCGACAGGGTAGATTCGACGAGCAGTACGTC. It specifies CASSNLPRQGRFDEQYV.